This T cell receptor beta chain emerged from a study of T-cell memory formation after mild COVID-19. As for the study in general: TCR clustering was largely donor specific.

The germline CDR1 and CDR2 sequences are SEHNR and FQNEAQ (reference sequence). The CDR3 spans 13 residues. V lost 3 bases and J lost 4, with 7 bases in between. TCR alpha and TCR beta cDNA libraries carrying sample barcodes and UMIs came from 5'RACE with constant-segment primers. MiXCR, run by TCRdb on the 5' RACE reads, gives a single entry per CDR3 protein. The sample shows roughly 550,000 distinct CDR3 sequences, about 20% of them seen only once. There are a few counts of this clonotype. The sequencing sample was made of PBMCs or a T cell subset sorted from them (not recorded which). The J gene is TRBJ2-1, the V gene TRBV7-9; D gene uncertain. This clonotype originated in an adult woman who had mild COVID-19 (a few samples of this study predate the infection). Cell type and time point are not known. CDR3 in amino acids: CASSFGGYNEQFF. As DNA, the CDR3 is TGTGCCAGCAGCTTTGGCGGATACAATGAGCAGTTCTTC.